These T cell receptor beta chains were read from a single sample in a study of cytomegalovirus exposure and HLA in healthy donors. Using immunoSEQ multiplex PCR, the repertoire was profiled, and TCRdb retains in-frame clones only, with some absent. The repertoire has fewer than 110,000 clones, approximately 79% of them found once; the top ten carry roughly 4%. The sequencing input was PBMCs. The receptors come from a man aged 50-60 years in good health and CMV-seropositive. CDR3s include the opening cysteine and the closing phenylalanine or tryptophan. Fields, in order: J gene, V gene, clone size, D gene, CDR3 DNA, CDR3 protein. The D gene is left open where the match is weak. Clone size is shown for a subset of rows, as once, few, many or a class of expanded clone.

J gene: TRBJ2-1
V gene: TRBV5-1
clone size: NA
D gene: NA
CDR3 DNA: TGCGCCAGCAGCTGGCACGACTCATCCCTCACCTACAATGAGCAGTTCTTC
CDR3 protein: CASSWHDSSLTYNEQFF

J gene: TRBJ2-3
V gene: TRBV18
clone size: NA
D gene: TRBD1
CDR3 DNA: TGTGCCAGCTCACCCGACAGGGGCCCCACAGATACGCAGTATTTT
CDR3 protein: CASSPDRGPTDTQYF

J gene: TRBJ2-7
V gene: TRBV2
clone size: once
D gene: TRBD1
CDR3 DNA: TGTGCCACAGGGGGACAGGGCGGCTACGAGCAGTACTTC
CDR3 protein: CATGGQGGYEQYF

J gene: TRBJ2-7
V gene: TRBV29-1
clone size: NA
D gene: NA
CDR3 DNA: TGCAGCGTTGAAGGCCTCCGGACTCACCCCTACGAGCAGTACTTC
CDR3 protein: CSVEGLRTHPYEQYF

J gene: TRBJ2-7
V gene: TRBV6-5
clone size: NA
D gene: NA
CDR3 DNA: TGTGCCAGCAGTTACTCGAGAGGGTTCGAGCAGTACTTC
CDR3 protein: CASSYSRGFEQYF

J gene: TRBJ1-4
V gene: TRBV30
clone size: once
D gene: NA
CDR3 DNA: TGTGCCTGGCACGCGGGGGTGCGTGAAAAACTGTTTTTT
CDR3 protein: CAWHAGVREKLFF

J gene: TRBJ2-2
V gene: TRBV6-5
clone size: few
D gene: NA
CDR3 DNA: TGTGCCAGCAGTTACGGGACTCCTGACACCGGGGAGCTGTTTTTT
CDR3 protein: CASSYGTPDTGELFF

J gene: TRBJ2-1
V gene: TRBV29-1
clone size: few
D gene: TRBD2
CDR3 DNA: TGCAGCGTTGAATCCCCCGGGACTAGCGGGAGGTATGAGCAGTTCTTC
CDR3 protein: CSVESPGTSGRYEQFF

J gene: TRBJ2-1
V gene: TRBV14
clone size: NA
D gene: NA
CDR3 DNA: TGTGCCAGCAGCCAAGGAAAACTAGGAGAACATTTCGTTGAGCAGTTCTTC
CDR3 protein: CASSQGKLGEHFVEQFF

J gene: TRBJ2-7
V gene: TRBV4-3
clone size: once
D gene: NA
CDR3 DNA: TGCGCCAGCAGCCAAGTTTTGGGGGGCGAGCAGTACTTC
CDR3 protein: CASSQVLGGEQYF

J gene: TRBJ2-7
V gene: TRBV4-3
clone size: few
D gene: TRBD2
CDR3 DNA: TGCGCCAGCAGCCAAGAATTGCGCGGGAGAGAGTACGAGCAGTACTTC
CDR3 protein: CASSQELRGREYEQYF

J gene: TRBJ1-1
V gene: TRBV5-6
clone size: once
D gene: TRBD1
CDR3 DNA: TGTGCCAGCAGTTCCCGAGCCGGGACAGGGCCACTCACTGAAGCTTTCTTT
CDR3 protein: CASSSRAGTGPLTEAFF

J gene: TRBJ2-1
V gene: TRBV7-8
clone size: NA
D gene: NA
CDR3 DNA: TGTGCCAGCAGCCCCTTGGGGACAACGAACAATGAGCAGTTCTTC
CDR3 protein: CASSPLGTTNNEQFF

J gene: TRBJ2-1
V gene: TRBV27
clone size: few
D gene: NA
CDR3 DNA: TGTGCCAGCAGTTTCCGAACAGGGAACTACAATGAGCAGTTCTTC
CDR3 protein: CASSFRTGNYNEQFF

J gene: TRBJ1-1
V gene: TRBV19
clone size: NA
D gene: NA
CDR3 DNA: TGTGCCAGTAGTCCCCATAAGGAACAGGGCGTCACTGAAGCTTTCTTT
CDR3 protein: CASSPHKEQGVTEAFF

J gene: TRBJ2-7
V gene: TRBV11-2
clone size: few
D gene: NA
CDR3 DNA: TGTGCCAGCAGCGAGGGCAGGAGCTCCTACGAGCAGTACTTC
CDR3 protein: CASSEGRSSYEQYF

J gene: TRBJ1-2
V gene: TRBV28
clone size: NA
D gene: NA
CDR3 DNA: TGTGCCAGCAGTCCAGTGGGGGGGACCTATGGCTACACCTTC
CDR3 protein: CASSPVGGTYGYTF

J gene: TRBJ2-7
V gene: TRBV11-3
clone size: NA
D gene: TRBD2
CDR3 DNA: TGTGCCAGCAGCTTATTGGGCGGGAGCTACGAGCAGTACTTC
CDR3 protein: CASSLLGGSYEQYF

J gene: TRBJ1-5
V gene: TRBV27
clone size: NA
D gene: NA
CDR3 DNA: TGTGCCAGCTATAGTTCAGGGGATGGTCAGCCCCAGCATTTT
CDR3 protein: CASYSSGDGQPQHF

J gene: TRBJ2-1
V gene: TRBV5-6
clone size: once
D gene: NA
CDR3 DNA: TGTGCCAGCAGCTTACCGGGGGGGACAGGGATGGATGAGCAGTTCTTC
CDR3 protein: CASSLPGGTGMDEQFF

J gene: TRBJ2-3
V gene: TRBV28
clone size: NA
D gene: NA
CDR3 DNA: TGTGCCAGCAGTTCCCAGGTTCTTACGCAGTATTTT
CDR3 protein: CASSSQVLTQYF

J gene: TRBJ2-3
V gene: TRBV6-5
clone size: NA
D gene: TRBD1
CDR3 DNA: TGTGCCAGCAGTTCGGGACAGGGTACAGATACGCAGTATTTT
CDR3 protein: CASSSGQGTDTQYF

J gene: TRBJ2-7
V gene: TRBV30
clone size: few
D gene: NA
CDR3 DNA: TGTGCCTGGAGGGCCACCCTACAGGGACCTTCCTACGAGCAGTACTTC
CDR3 protein: CAWRATLQGPSYEQYF

J gene: TRBJ1-5
V gene: TRBV19
clone size: NA
D gene: TRBD1
CDR3 DNA: TGTGCCAGTAGTCTTGGGGACAGAGAGGCCAATCAGCCCCAGCATTTT
CDR3 protein: CASSLGDREANQPQHF

J gene: TRBJ1-6
V gene: TRBV5-1
clone size: NA
D gene: TRBD1
CDR3 DNA: TGCGCCAGCAGCTTGTCCTATGGTAACAGGGGAAAGTCTCCCCTCCACTTT
CDR3 protein: CASSLSYGNRGKSPLHF

J gene: TRBJ2-3
V gene: TRBV10-2
clone size: NA
D gene: TRBD1
CDR3 DNA: TGCGCCAGCACTGATGGGACAGCCTTCACAGATACGCAGTATTTT
CDR3 protein: CASTDGTAFTDTQYF

J gene: TRBJ2-3
V gene: TRBV7-9
clone size: few
D gene: NA
CDR3 DNA: TGTGCCAGCAGCTTCAATGGCAGGGACTTACGGGGTACGCAGTATTTT
CDR3 protein: CASSFNGRDLRGTQYF

J gene: TRBJ2-7
V gene: TRBV5-1
clone size: NA
D gene: TRBD2
CDR3 DNA: TGCGCCAGCAGCTTGGCCATCGGACTAGCCTACGAGCAGTACTTC
CDR3 protein: CASSLAIGLAYEQYF

J gene: TRBJ2-3
V gene: TRBV18
clone size: NA
D gene: NA
CDR3 DNA: TGTGCCAGCTCCAGGCAGAACCAAAACACAGATACGCAGTATTTT
CDR3 protein: CASSRQNQNTDTQYF

J gene: TRBJ2-1
V gene: TRBV9
clone size: NA
D gene: TRBD2
CDR3 DNA: TGTGCCAGCAGCACTCCTAGCGGGAGGGCCGCTGAGCAGTTCTTC
CDR3 protein: CASSTPSGRAAEQFF

J gene: TRBJ2-6
V gene: TRBV30
clone size: many
D gene: TRBD1
CDR3 DNA: TGTGCCTCCTCGACAGGGGAAATCTCTGGGGCCAACGTCCTGACTTTC
CDR3 protein: CASSTGEISGANVLTF

J gene: TRBJ2-5
V gene: TRBV7-9
clone size: NA
D gene: NA
CDR3 DNA: TGTGCCAGCAGCTCTTATTCCCGACAGGAAGAGACCCAGTACTTC
CDR3 protein: CASSSYSRQEETQYF

J gene: TRBJ2-7
V gene: TRBV6-1
clone size: few
D gene: NA
CDR3 DNA: TGTGCCAGCAGTGAATCTGTTGGGACTGGCTCCTACGAGCAGTACTTC
CDR3 protein: CASSESVGTGSYEQYF